This T cell receptor (beta chain) was captured in a study of Graves' ophthalmopathy and Graves' hyperthyroidism. This clonotype appeared many times. Amplified material comprised TCR beta CDR3 regions derived from RNA transcripts. In the first round, RT-PCR was carried out with HTBI primers, and a multiplex PCR formed the second round. TCRdb reanalysed the multiplex PCR reads using MiXCR and keeps one entry per CDR3 protein. The data contain about 48,000 distinct CDR3 sequences, around 50% of them singletons. Disease in donors with ophthalmopathy had moderate-to-severe activity, CAS ≥3, NOSPECS ≥4 and under 3 months' duration. CDR3 length equals 11 residues. Per germline, CDR1 MNHNS and CDR2 SASEGT. V was clipped by 8 bases and J by 7 bases, with 11 bases between them.

Sequenced material: peripheral blood. This clonotype was obtained from an adult man with Graves' ophthalmopathy. The rearrangement links TRBV6-1 to TRBJ2-5, with D possibly matching TRBD2 (6 bases). CDR3 residues: CASQLGGTQYF. CDR3 sequence (DNA): TGTGCCAGCCAGCTGGGGGGGACCCAGTACTTC.